What follows are 2 T cell receptor beta chains derived from one specimen sequenced in a study of blood T cell repertoires in COVID-19 (TCRdb year 2020). Receptors were amplified or captured by the immunoSEQ multiplex PCR assay. As stored in TCRdb, this immuneACCESS dataset retains in-frame rearrangements with V and J assigned. A fraction of the clones does not appear; measured against another copy, unresolved V genes explain less than half of the discrepancy, and the remainder lacks a known reason. In this sample the table shows fewer than 350,000 clones, roughly 85% of which occur a single time. Clones ranked in the top ten supply more than 6% of the sample. The sequenced sample consisted of peripheral blood. These receptors originate from a human donor in a cohort sampled during active COVID-19.

The chain combines TRBV7-6 with TRBJ2-2; maybe TRBD2 (7 bases). Germline V gene sequence: CDR1 SGHVS, CDR2 FNYEAQ. This CDR3 has 14 residues. The V and J ends lost 3 bases and 6 bases respectively, with 11 bases between them. DNA for the CDR3: TGTGCCAGCAGCTTTCGGGGGGCTGCCGGGGAGCTGTTTTTT. Translating it yields CASSFRGAAGELFF.

The chain carries TRBV6-1 and TRBJ2-7, with a possible D match to TRBD2 (6 bases). The CDR3 is 15 residues long. The germline CDR1 and CDR2 sequences are MNHNS and SASEGT. Trimming shortened V by 3 bases and J by 3 bases, and 15 bases separated the two germline ends. The CDR3 is CASSEAKGRIYEQYF. CDR3 coding DNA: TGTGCCAGCAGTGAGGCTAAGGGGAGGATCTACGAGCAGTACTTC.